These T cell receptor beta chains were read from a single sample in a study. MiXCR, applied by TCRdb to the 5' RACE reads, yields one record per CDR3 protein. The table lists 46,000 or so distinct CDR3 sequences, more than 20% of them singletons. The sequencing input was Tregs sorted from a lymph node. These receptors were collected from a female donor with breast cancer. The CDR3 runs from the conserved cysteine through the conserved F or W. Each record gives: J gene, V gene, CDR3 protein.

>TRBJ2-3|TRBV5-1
CASSLASTSGTYTDTQYF
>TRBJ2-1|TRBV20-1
CSAIRGEVNNEQFF
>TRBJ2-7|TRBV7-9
CASSPGTDEQYF
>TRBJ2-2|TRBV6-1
CASRSGRAPPGELFF
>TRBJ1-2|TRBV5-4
CASSAGTNYGYTF
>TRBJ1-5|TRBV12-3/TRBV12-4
CASSMSEYNQPQHF
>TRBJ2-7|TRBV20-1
CSASGGTYEQYF
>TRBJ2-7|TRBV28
CASSLLRDKSYEQYF
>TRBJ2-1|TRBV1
CTSSQDGGRAGNEQFF
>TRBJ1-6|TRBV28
CASSPQGGNSPLHF
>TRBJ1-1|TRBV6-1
CASRNRTGDTEAFF
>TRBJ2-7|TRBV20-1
CSAGDLAGISYEQYF
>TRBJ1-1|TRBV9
CASSPRLLNTEALF
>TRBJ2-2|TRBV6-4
CARTSGGGPPGELFF
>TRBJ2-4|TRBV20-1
CSALGDRGNIQYF
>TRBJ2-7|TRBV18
CASSLSGSLYEQYF
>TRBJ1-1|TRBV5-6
CASSYGQGPGEAFF
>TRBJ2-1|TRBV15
CATSRDLEGQFF
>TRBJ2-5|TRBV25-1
CASSELETGPQYF
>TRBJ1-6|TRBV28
CASSRELYNSPLHF
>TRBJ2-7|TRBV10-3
CAISELEGLQGYEQYF
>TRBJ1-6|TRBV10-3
CAISESGIHNSPLHF
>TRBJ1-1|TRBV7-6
CASSSGGTEAFF
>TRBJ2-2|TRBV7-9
CASSFPRSGNTGELFF
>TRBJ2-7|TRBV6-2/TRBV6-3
CASSYTPRGVHEQYF
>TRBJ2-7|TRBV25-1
CASSEGPIGTYEQYF
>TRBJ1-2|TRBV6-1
CASSEASGANYGYTF
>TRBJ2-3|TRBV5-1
CASSLNPDTDTQYF
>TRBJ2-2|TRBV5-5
CASSLGVGAGELFF
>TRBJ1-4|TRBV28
CASSLSRAANEKLFF
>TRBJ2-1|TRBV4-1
CASSQDGAYNEQFF
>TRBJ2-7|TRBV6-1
CASSDRVHEQYF
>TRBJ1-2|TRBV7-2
CASSPPPGQPNYGYTF
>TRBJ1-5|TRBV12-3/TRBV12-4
CASSPQGEGQPQHF
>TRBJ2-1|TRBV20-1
CSARGGLQTNEQFF
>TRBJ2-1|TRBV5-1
CASSSTQYNEQFF
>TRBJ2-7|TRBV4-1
CASSQDLGSYEQYF
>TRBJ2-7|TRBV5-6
CASSFEGKSTEQYF
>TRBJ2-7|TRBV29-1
CSVGAEQYF
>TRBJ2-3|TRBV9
CASSVARTESTDTQYF
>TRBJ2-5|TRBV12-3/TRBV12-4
CASSHHRGRETQYF
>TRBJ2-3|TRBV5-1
CASSSRPDTQYF
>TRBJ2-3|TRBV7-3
CASSLSVDTQYF
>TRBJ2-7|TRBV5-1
CASSQISGINEQYF
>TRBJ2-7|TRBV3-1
CASSQEGLAGVYEQYF
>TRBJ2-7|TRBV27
CASSLQIPYEQYF
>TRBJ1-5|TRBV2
CASSEGQGVFQPQHF
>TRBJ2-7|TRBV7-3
CASSLGSSGTAYEQYF
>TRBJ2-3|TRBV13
CASSSRLAGHTDTQYF
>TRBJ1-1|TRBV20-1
CSASFGQTNTEAFF
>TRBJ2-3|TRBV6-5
CASSYSTSGRATDTQYF
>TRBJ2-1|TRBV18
CASSPSRTSGNEQFF
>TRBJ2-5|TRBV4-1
CASSQGLAEETQYF
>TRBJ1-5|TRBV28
CASILYREGQPQHF
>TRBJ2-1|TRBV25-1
CASSEVGASSYNEQFF
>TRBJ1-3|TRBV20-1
CSARASGTAESGNTIYF